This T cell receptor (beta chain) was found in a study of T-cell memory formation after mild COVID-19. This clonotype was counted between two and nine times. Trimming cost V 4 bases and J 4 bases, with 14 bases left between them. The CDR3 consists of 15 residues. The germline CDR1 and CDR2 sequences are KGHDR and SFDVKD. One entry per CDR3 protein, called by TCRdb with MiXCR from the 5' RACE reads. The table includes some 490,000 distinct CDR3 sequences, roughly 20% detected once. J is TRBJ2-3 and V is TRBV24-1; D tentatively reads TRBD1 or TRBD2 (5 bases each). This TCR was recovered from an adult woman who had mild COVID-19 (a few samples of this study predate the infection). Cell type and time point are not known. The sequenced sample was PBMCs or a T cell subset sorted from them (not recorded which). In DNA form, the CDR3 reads TGTGCCACCAGTGACCCGGGACCAAACTCAGATACGCAGTATTTT. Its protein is CATSDPGPNSDTQYF.